These T cell receptor beta chains were read from a single sample in a study of blood T cell repertoires in COVID-19. Repertoires were generated with immunoSEQ multiplex PCR, while TCRdb's copy carries only in-frame clones and drops some. The table lists 300,000 or so clones, over 85% of them singletons, with 2% to 3% in the top ten. Sequences were obtained from PBMCs or T cells enriched from blood (not recorded which). These receptors all come from a man in his 60s who had recovered from COVID-19. Both conserved end residues are part of each CDR3. A D gene is named only where the DNA matches it firmly. Only part of the rows carry a size: once, few, many, or a class if the clone is expanded.

once	TRBV3-1/TRBV3-2	TRBJ1-5	NA	TGTGCCAGCAGCCCGGGATCAGGGGAGCAGCCCCAGCATTTT	CASSPGSGEQPQHF
NA	TRBV27	TRBJ1-5	TRBD1	TGTGCCAGTGGGACAGGGTTAGTTGCGGGCAATCAGCCCCAGCATTTT	CASGTGLVAGNQPQHF
NA	TRBV16	TRBJ1-1	TRBD1	TGTGCCAGCAGCCAATCCTCGACAGGGTGGAACACTGAAGCTTTCTTT	CASSQSSTGWNTEAFF
once	TRBV18	TRBJ2-7	NA	TGTGCCAGCTCACCACCCTCCAGTTCTGTGCAGTACTTC	CASSPPSSSVQYF
once	TRBV4-1	TRBJ1-5	NA	TGCGCCAGCAGCCAACTGCAGGGTGACAATCAGCCCCAGCATTTT	CASSQLQGDNQPQHF
NA	TRBV9	TRBJ1-1	NA	TGTGCCAGCAGCGGGGGGACAATGAACACTGAAGCTTTCTTT	CASSGGTMNTEAFF
NA	TRBV9	TRBJ2-3	TRBD2	TGTGCCAGCAGCGCGGGGGGACGCACAGATACGCAGTATTTT	CASSAGGRTDTQYF
NA	TRBV18	TRBJ2-7	NA	TGTGCCAGCTCACCGAAGAGTCAGGGGAACTACGAGCAGTACTTC	CASSPKSQGNYEQYF
once	TRBV5-8	TRBJ1-1	NA	TGTGCCAGCAGCTTCTCGGACAGGAACACTGAAGCTTTCTTT	CASSFSDRNTEAFF
NA	TRBV29-1	TRBJ2-3	TRBD2	TGCAGCGTTGATTTGACTAGCGTTGGGGTTGGGCGCACAGATACGCAGTATTTT	CSVDLTSVGVGRTDTQYF
NA	TRBV30	TRBJ1-5	TRBD1	TGTGCCTGGACCGTACCCGGGACAGGGGGCAATCAGCCCCAGCATTTT	CAWTVPGTGGNQPQHF
NA	TRBV4-1	TRBJ1-5	NA	TGCGCCAGCAGCCAAGATTCGAGGGGGTGGAATCAGCCCCAGCATTTT	CASSQDSRGWNQPQHF
NA	TRBV18	TRBJ1-6	TRBD1	TGTGCCAGCTCACCTGGGACAGGGAAAAATTCACCCCTCCACTTT	CASSPGTGKNSPLHF
NA	TRBV4-2	TRBJ2-7	TRBD2	TGTGCCAGCAGCATCCCGGGTCGGGGGGGAGACGAGCAGTACTTC	CASSIPGRGGDEQYF
once	TRBV9	TRBJ2-2	TRBD1	TGTGCCAGCAGCACCCGACAGGGTACCGGGGAGCTGTTTTTT	CASSTRQGTGELFF
NA	TRBV7-9	TRBJ2-6	NA	TGTGCCAGCAGCTCGAACCAGGGGTTTGCTGGGGCCAACGTCCTGACTTTC	CASSSNQGFAGANVLTF
NA	TRBV5-1	TRBJ2-1	TRBD1	TGCGCCAGCAGCTTGACAGGGGGCGGGAATGAGCAGTTCTTC	CASSLTGGGNEQFF
NA	TRBV6-5	TRBJ1-5	TRBD1	TGTGCCAGCAGTTACTCGATTTCAGGGGGCGATCAGCCCCAGCATTTT	CASSYSISGGDQPQHF
NA	TRBV21-1	TRBJ2-5	NA	TGTGCCAGCAGCCCAACAGGGGACAGGCGTTGGGAGACCCAGTACTTC	CASSPTGDRRWETQYF
NA	TRBV27	TRBJ1-6	NA	TGTGCCAGCAGTTTAACAGGGTTCCATAATTCACCCCTCCACTTT	CASSLTGFHNSPLHF
NA	TRBV30	TRBJ2-3	TRBD2	TGTGCCTGTGCGCGGGGGGACACAGATACGCAGTATTTT	CACARGDTDTQYF
NA	TRBV9	TRBJ2-5	TRBD2	TGTGCCAGCAGCGGAGGACTAGCGGGCGGAGAGACCCAGTACTTC	CASSGGLAGGETQYF
once	TRBV10-1	TRBJ2-2	TRBD2	TGCGCCAGCAGCCCGAGGCGGGAGGACGGGGAGCTGTTTTTT	CASSPRREDGELFF
NA	TRBV10-3	TRBJ2-1	NA	TGTGCCATCAGTAGAGGCTACAATGAGCAGTTCTTC	CAISRGYNEQFF
NA	TRBV27	TRBJ1-3	TRBD1	TGTGCCAGCAGTCCGACAGGGGGCTGGTTAGGAAACACCATATATTTT	CASSPTGGWLGNTIYF
NA	TRBV11-3	TRBJ1-2	TRBD1	TGTGCCAGCAGCCCCGGACAGGGACGTTACGGCTACACCTTC	CASSPGQGRYGYTF
few	TRBV5-4	TRBJ1-1	TRBD1	TGTGCCAGCAGCGCCCCAAGGACAGGGCGCCTCAATTTT	CASSAPRTGRLNF
NA	TRBV20-1	TRBJ1-4	NA	TGCAGTGCTAGTGGGGCCCCTCTCGGATCTAATGAAAAACTGTTTTTT	CSASGAPLGSNEKLFF
NA	TRBV4-1	TRBJ1-5	TRBD1	TGCGCCAGCAGCGACAGCGACAGGGCGAATCAGCCCCAGCATTTT	CASSDSDRANQPQHF
NA	TRBV5-4	TRBJ2-7	TRBD1	TGTGCCAGCTCCGACAGGGGGGCCCCCTACGAGCAGTACTTC	CASSDRGAPYEQYF
NA	TRBV5-6	TRBJ1-2	NA	TGTGCCAGCAGCTTGGTCCCCGTGCGTGGCTACACCTTC	CASSLVPVRGYTF
NA	TRBV9	TRBJ1-3	NA	TGTGCCAGCAGCCCCCAGACTCACATCTCTGGAAACACCATATATTTT	CASSPQTHISGNTIYF
NA	TRBV24-1	TRBJ1-4	TRBD1	TGTGCCACCAGTGATTCCTCAGGGGGGAAGGAAAAACTGTTTTTT	CATSDSSGGKEKLFF
NA	TRBV6-5	TRBJ2-7	TRBD2	TGTGCCAGCAGTCTAGCGGGAGGGCACGAGCAGTACTTC	CASSLAGGHEQYF
once	TRBV5-6	TRBJ1-6	TRBD1	TGTGCCAGCAGCTTGGTTCAGGGGGCCTCCTATAATTCACCCCTCCACTTT	CASSLVQGASYNSPLHF
NA	TRBV15	TRBJ2-5	NA	TGTGCCACCAGCAGAGACAGACAGAACCAAGAGACCCAGTACTTC	CATSRDRQNQETQYF
NA	TRBV7-2	TRBJ2-6	NA	TGTGCCAGCAGCCAGGGGCCGCCCCTTAGCTCTGGGGCCAACGTCCTGACTTTC	CASSQGPPLSSGANVLTF
NA	TRBV5-1	TRBJ1-6	NA	TGCGCCAGCAGCTTGGGACACAACTCCTATAATTCACCCCTCCACTTT	CASSLGHNSYNSPLHF
NA	TRBV27	TRBJ1-5	NA	TGTGCCAGCAGGGGGGGGCGAAATCAGCCCCAGCATTTT	CASRGGRNQPQHF
NA	TRBV6-2/TRBV6-3	TRBJ2-1	TRBD2	TGTGCCAGCAGTTACAACCCGTTCCTAGCGGCCTACAATGAGCAGTTCTTC	CASSYNPFLAAYNEQFF
once	TRBV6-5	TRBJ1-1	NA	TGTGCCAGCAGTCCTACAGGGTACACTGAAGCTTTCTTT	CASSPTGYTEAFF
NA	TRBV7-6	TRBJ2-7	NA	TGTGCCAGCAGCTTATATCTCGACGAGCAGTACTTC	CASSLYLDEQYF
NA	TRBV27	TRBJ2-7	NA	TGTGCCAGCAGTTTGGGCGTCACCTACGAGCAGTACTTC	CASSLGVTYEQYF
once	TRBV9	TRBJ2-3	TRBD2	TGTGCCAGCAGCGTAGCCAGCGGGGAGCCAGATACGCAGTATTTT	CASSVASGEPDTQYF
few	TRBV7-2	TRBJ2-2	TRBD2	TGTGCCAGCAGCTTAGGACTAGCGGGGCTCACCGGGGAGCTGTTTTTT	CASSLGLAGLTGELFF
NA	TRBV3-1/TRBV3-2	TRBJ2-5	TRBD1	TGTGCCAGCAGCCAAGCCCCCGGGACAGGGGGGGTCGGCAGGGAGACCCAGTACTTC	CASSQAPGTGGVGRETQYF
NA	TRBV27	TRBJ1-1	NA	TGTGCCAGCAGTTATGAGGGGAGGGGCACTGAAGCTTTCTTT	CASSYEGRGTEAFF
NA	TRBV3-1/TRBV3-2	TRBJ1-3	NA	TGTGCCAGCAGCCAAGTTGGGCAACAGGGCCATAGCTCTGGAAACACCATATATTTT	CASSQVGQQGHSSGNTIYF
NA	TRBV7-7	TRBJ2-2	TRBD1	TGTGCTAGCAGCTTAGAAGGACAGGGACCAGGCAACACCGGGGAGCTGTTTTTT	CASSLEGQGPGNTGELFF
NA	TRBV29-1	TRBJ1-2	NA	TGCAGCGTTGTAGATGACAGGAAGGGTGGCTACACCTTC	CSVVDDRKGGYTF
NA	TRBV6-5	TRBJ1-1	NA	TGTGCCAGCCGCTCCGGGTTCACTGAAGCTTTCTTT	CASRSGFTEAFF